This TCR beta chain appears in the sequencing data of a study of blood T cells in healthy people across ages. The length of the CDR3 is 15 residues. Germline assignment: CDR1 DFQATT and CDR2 SNEGSKA (reference sequence). V shed 3 bases, J shed 3 bases, and the junction held 3 bases outside the gene matches. Sample-barcoded 5' priming and a J-beta primer mix drove a second PCR of about 7 to 11 cycles. TCRdb fed the 5' RACE reads into MiXCR, producing one record per CDR3 protein. This table holds under 750,000 distinct CDR3 sequences, roughly 48% found once. Sequencing was performed on blood. The V call is TRBV20-1, the J call TRBJ2-1, with 12 bases fitting TRBD2. This sequence was found in an older man in good health. CDR3 amino acids: CSARKTSGSYNEQFF. CDR3 DNA sequence: TGCAGTGCTAGGAAGACTAGCGGGAGCTACAATGAGCAGTTCTTC.